The clone carrying this TCR beta chain showed up just a few times. TCRdb's table, derived via immunoSEQ multiplex PCR, lists solely in-frame clones and lacks some. The sample has roughly 57,000 clones; about 64% are singletons. This record comes from a study of T cell clones after liver transplantation. The sequenced sample was CD4+ T cells from blood, obtained before liver transplant. This TCR was sampled from a human donor who received a liver transplant.

The CDR3 nucleotides read TGTGCCAGCAGCTTGGGTGGACACCCCTATGGCTACACCTTC. This encodes CASSLGGHPYGYTF. V is TRBV5-8 and J is TRBJ1-2; TRBD1 is a possible D gene (5 bases). Trimming removed 0 bases from V and 4 bases from J, with 10 bases in between. From germline, CDR1 is SGHTS and CDR2 YDEGEE. The CDR3 extends over 14 amino acids.